The 9 T cell receptor beta chains below were found in one sample sequenced in a study of T cells in Graves' hyperthyroidism and ophthalmopathy. RNA transcripts were the template for amplifying TCR beta CDR3 regions. HTBI primers were used for first-round RT-PCR of the TCR CDR3. TCRdb re-derived calls from the multiplex PCR reads in MiXCR, one entry per CDR3 protein. The sample has hundreds of thousands of distinct CDR3 sequences, 14% to 15% seen once. Specimen: blood. Receptor source: a woman between 40 and 55 years old with Graves' ophthalmopathy.

The sample holds many counts of this clonotype. The chain has TRBV12-3 or TRBV12-4 and TRBJ1-3; D remains unclear. Trimming cost V 7 bases and J 4 bases, with 14 bases left between them. CDR3 size: 14 residues. Here the CDR3 reads CASNGRGIGNTIYF. The CDR3 nucleotides are TGTGCCAGCAACGGCCGGGGAATCGGAAACACCATATATTTT.

Many counts were recorded for this clonotype. V usage is TRBV18 and J usage is TRBJ2-5, with D perhaps TRBD2 (6 bases). V was pared by 0 bases and J by 3 bases, with 17 bases between. The germline gives CDR1 KGHSH, CDR2 LQKENI. The CDR3 is 17 amino acids. The CDR3 reads CASSPPASAPGEETQYF. The CDR3 DNA reads as TGTGCCAGCTCACCACCGGCCAGCGCCCCGGGAGAAGAGACCCAGTACTTC.

The chain links TRBV20-1 to TRBJ1-1; no firm D call. The CDR3 spans 12 residues. The V gene's germline CDR1 is DFQATT and CDR2 SNEGSKA (reference sequence). Trimming pared 6 bases from V and 2 bases from J, leaving 10 bases between. Written as DNA, the CDR3 is TGCAGTGCCCCCAGTACAAACACTGAAGCTTTCTTT. It yields the protein CSAPSTNTEAFF.

This clonotype has at least ten counts. The chain has TRBV6-2 or TRBV6-3 and TRBJ2-5; TRBD1 aligns across 7 bases. Germline values: CDR1 MNHEY, CDR2 SVGEGT. This CDR3 has 15 residues. The trim removed 5 bases at V and 5 bases at J, leaving 11 bases unmatched. DNA for the CDR3: TGTGCCAGCAGTCCACAGGGGCCGGGGATGGAGACCCAGTACTTC. Translating gives CASSPQGPGMETQYF.

This clonotype appeared many times. V usage is TRBV20-1 and J usage is TRBJ2-2; TRBD2 agrees at 7 bases. Per germline, CDR1 DFQATT and CDR2 SNEGSKA (reference sequence). This CDR3 region has 15 residues. The V gene end was trimmed by 4 bases and the J gene end by 6 bases; junction bases not matched to a gene: 11. The CDR3, as DNA: TGCAGTGCTATTCATGGCGGGAGTGTAGCCGGGGAGCTGTTTTTT. It yields the protein CSAIHGGSVAGELFF.

In this sample, this clonotype turned up many times. V usage is TRBV27 and J usage is TRBJ2-5; D is ambiguous. Germline CDR1 reads MNHEY; CDR2 reads SMNVEV (reference sequence). The CDR3 is 14 amino acids. The V gene lost 6 bases and the J gene lost 4 bases, with 15 bases spanning the gap. CDR3 amino acids: CASRELGRGETQYF. The CDR3 bases are TGTGCCAGCAGAGAGCTAGGACGCGGAGAGACCCAGTACTTC.

This clonotype was seen at least ten times. The rearrangement uses TRBV6-2 or TRBV6-3 and TRBJ1-1; D ambiguous. Germline V CDR1 and CDR2: MNHEY, SVGEGT. The CDR3 length is 13 residues. V was trimmed by 2 bases and J by 4 bases, leaving 8 bases between them. CDR3 in DNA: TGTGCCAGCAGTTACGAGGTTAGCACTGAAGCTTTCTTT. This translates into CASSYEVSTEAFF.

This clonotype was counted a few times. The rearrangement links TRBV12-3 or TRBV12-4 to TRBJ1-1; 7 bases are shared with TRBD1. The CDR3 sequence is 11 residues long. J was trimmed by 9 bases and V by 6 bases; bases with no gene match: 4. The CDR3 spells CASSETGQAFF. In DNA form, the CDR3 reads TGTGCCAGCAGCGAGACAGGGCAAGCTTTCTTT.

The chain carries TRBV27 and TRBJ2-7, with TRBD2 identical over 11 bases. Trimming removed 6 bases from V and 2 bases from J; junction bases left unmatched: 9. Germline V gives CDR1 MNHEY, CDR2 SMNVEV (reference sequence). The CDR3 is made up of 16 amino acids. The CDR3 spells CASSQLIAGGPYEQYF. CDR3 in DNA: TGTGCCAGCAGCCAACTAATAGCGGGGGGGCCCTACGAGCAGTACTTC.